Below, 7 T cell receptor beta chains from the same sample are listed, as sequenced in a study of T cells in tuberculosis (dated by TCRdb to between 2017 and 2018). Receptor amplification or capture employed the immunoSEQ multiplex PCR assay. As stored in TCRdb, this immuneACCESS dataset retains in-frame rearrangements with V and J assigned. A fraction of the clones does not appear; measured against another copy, unresolved V genes explain less than half of the discrepancy, and the remainder lacks a known reason. This sample is represented by 35,000 to 45,000 clones; around 92% of them were singletons. The top ten clonotypes cover 12% of the sample. Sequences were obtained from PBMCs. These receptors were obtained from a donor aged 10-30 years with latent tuberculosis or without tuberculosis infection. Some clones in this sample may be carry-over from other donors' samples.

V gene TRBV4-3 combines with J gene TRBJ2-3, with 7 bases matching TRBD1. The V and J ends lost 2 bases and 2 bases, in that order; junction bases with no gene match: 7. CDR3 size: 16 residues. Germline-derived CDR1 and CDR2 are LGHNA and YSLEER. CDR3 coding DNA: TGCGCCAGCAGCCAAAGCCCAGGGGGAAACACAGATACGCAGTATTTT. As protein: CASSQSPGGNTDTQYF.

The chain employs TRBV7-9 and TRBJ2-7; possibly TRBD2 for D (5 bases). Germline V gene lookup returns CDR1 SEHNR and CDR2 FQNEAQ (reference sequence). The CDR3 covers 15 residues. V was shortened by 3 bases and J by 3 bases, with 15 bases between the two germline ends. CDR3 residues: CASSFRELSYYEQYF. The CDR3 region has the DNA TGTGCCAGCAGCTTTCGGGAACTTTCATACTACGAGCAGTACTTC.

V usage is TRBV6-5 and J usage is TRBJ2-5; 7 bases map to TRBD2. This CDR3 has 15 amino acids. Germline V gene lookup returns CDR1 MNHEY and CDR2 SVGAGI. Trimming at V came to 6 bases and at J to 9 bases, leaving 16 bases not matched to a gene. CDR3 bases: TGTGCCAGCAGCCGCGACCGAGGACTAGGAGGTCCCCAGTACTTC. Protein product: CASSRDRGLGGPQYF.

This chain connects TRBV6-5 to TRBJ2-7; 9 positions agree with TRBD1. This CDR3 is 16 amino acids long. CDR1 and CDR2 from the germline V gene are MNHEY and SVGAGI. V was clipped by 1 base and J by 6 bases; unmatched bases: 10. The CDR3 reads CASSYFTGTGYAEQYF. CDR3 nucleotide sequence: TGTGCCAGCAGTTACTTCACCGGGACAGGGTATGCCGAGCAGTACTTC.

V and J are TRBV27 and TRBJ2-1; perhaps TRBD1 as D (8 bases). The CDR3 sequence is 15 residues long. In germline, CDR1 is MNHEY, CDR2 SMNVEV (reference sequence). V was clipped by 9 bases and J by 6 bases, with 21 bases between them. This chain's CDR3 is CASIRQGREINEQFF. CDR3 DNA sequence: TGTGCCAGTATCCGACAGGGGAGGGAGATCAATGAGCAGTTCTTC.

The V gene is TRBV29-1, the J gene TRBJ1-1; tentatively, D is TRBD1 (5 bases). Germline CDR1 reads SQVTM; CDR2 reads ANQGSEA. Trimming removed 4 bases at V and 0 bases at J, with 12 bases between. CDR3 length: 14 amino acids. The CDR3 nucleotides read TGCAGCGTTGCAGGGTTTTCGATGAACACTGAAGCTTTCTTT. Translating it yields CSVAGFSMNTEAFF.

The J gene is TRBJ1-6, the V gene TRBV6-1; D not certain. The germline CDR1 and CDR2 sequences are MNHNS and SASEGT. The CDR3 loop spans 13 amino acids. The V and J ends lost 6 bases and 5 bases respectively, with 8 bases between them. Here the CDR3 DNA reads TGTGCCAGCAGCCGACACGATAATTCACCCCTCCACTTT. It yields the protein CASSRHDNSPLHF.